One sample yielded the 28 T cell receptor beta chains listed below, sequenced in a study of blood T cell repertoires in COVID-19. Profiling relied on immunoSEQ multiplex PCR, and the TCRdb table lists in-frame clones only, not all of them. In the table there are 250,000 to 300,000 clones, around 82% of which are singletons. Sequenced input: PBMCs or T cells enriched from blood (not recorded which). Every receptor here comes from a man aged 50 to 59 who had recovered from COVID-19.

V and J are TRBV11-2 and TRBJ2-5, with D maybe TRBD1 (6 bases). The CDR3 runs to 12 residues. Germline V gene lookup returns CDR1 SGHAT and CDR2 FQNNGV. V was clipped by 5 bases and J by 5 bases, with 9 bases between them. The CDR3 DNA is TGTGCCAGCAGCCGGACAGACGAGACCCAGTACTTC. Amino acids: CASSRTDETQYF. Full variable domain (missing parts from reference TRBV11-2 and TRBJ2-5): EAGVAQSPRYKIIEKRQSVAFWCNPISGHATLYWYQQILGQGPKLLIQFQNNGVVDDSQLPKDRFSAERLKGVDSTLKIQPAKLEDSAVYLCASSRTDETQYFGPGTRLLVL.

In its sample, this clone was seen many times. The chain uses TRBV11-2 and TRBJ1-2, with TRBD1 identical over 8 bases. Per germline, CDR1 SGHAT and CDR2 FQNNGV. J lost 4 bases, V lost 5 bases, and 9 bases had no gene match. The CDR3 is 15 amino acids. CDR3 protein: CASSRGRGPLYGYTF. DNA for the CDR3: TGTGCCAGCAGCCGGGGCAGGGGGCCTCTCTATGGCTACACCTTC.

The chain combines TRBV3-1 (or the pseudogene TRBV3-2) with TRBJ2-2, with D uncertain. Germline loops: CDR1 LGHDT, CDR2 YNNKEL (reference sequence). V lost 2 bases and J lost 1, with 5 bases in between. The CDR3 length is 14 residues. The CDR3 DNA reads as TGTGCCAGCAGCCAACGAGGGAACACCGGGGAGCTGTTTTTT. It specifies CASSQRGNTGELFF.

The rearrangement joins TRBV6-5 to TRBJ2-1; 11 nucleotides align to TRBD2. Germline V gene lookup returns CDR1 MNHEY and CDR2 SVGAGI. The J segment lost 6 bases and the V segment lost 6 bases, leaving 7 bases of the junction unmatched. This CDR3 contains 15 residues. DNA for the CDR3: TGTGCCAGCAGAGCCCTAGCGGGGGGCGTCAATGAGCAGTTCTTC. Amino acids: CASRALAGGVNEQFF.

The V call is TRBV29-1, the J call TRBJ2-3; 15 bases line up with TRBD2. Trimming cost V 6 bases and J 9 bases; bases outside gene matches: 4. CDR3 size: 13 residues. CDR1 SQVTM and CDR2 ANQGSEA come from the germline V gene. The CDR3 here is CSVEGLAGGTQYF. CDR3 nucleotide sequence: TGCAGCGTCGAGGGACTAGCGGGAGGCACGCAGTATTTT.

The chain is built from TRBV28 and TRBJ1-1; 8 bases line up with TRBD1. The germline V gene encodes CDR1 MDHEN and CDR2 SYDVKM. The CDR3 has 12 amino acids. The trim removed 6 bases at V and 10 bases at J, leaving 7 bases unmatched. The CDR3 region is CASSLTGAGAFF. CDR3 coding DNA: TGTGCCAGCAGCCTGACAGGGGCAGGAGCTTTCTTT.

This sequence joins TRBV19 and TRBJ1-2; no firm D call. The V end lost 6 bases, the J end lost 3 bases, and 14 bases lay between the germline ends. This CDR3 has 14 residues. The V gene's germline CDR1 is LNHDA and CDR2 SQIVND (reference sequence). The CDR3 DNA follows: TGTGCCAGTAGAGTAGTTGCTTTCGACTATGGCTACACCTTC. It translates to CASRVVAFDYGYTF.

The V and J genes are TRBV11-1 and TRBJ2-1; TRBD2 aligns across 9 bases. With 3 bases clipped from V and 8 bases from J, the junction kept 5 bases outside the gene matches. The CDR3 runs 14 residues. Per the germline V gene, CDR1 is SGHAT and CDR2 is FQDESV (reference sequence). The CDR3 loop reads CASSFLAGADEQFF. CDR3 sequence (DNA): TGTGCCAGCAGCTTCTTAGCGGGGGCAGATGAGCAGTTCTTC.

The chain combines TRBV10-1 with TRBJ2-1; D may be TRBD2 (7 bases). V lost 8 bases and J 9 bases, leaving 20 bases between the germline ends. Germline lookup yields CDR1 WNHNN and CDR2 SYGVQD (reference sequence). The CDR3 covers 14 residues. DNA of the CDR3: TGCGCCAGCGCCCCGGGGGGCAGCTACGGTGAGCAGTTCTTC. Translation: CASAPGGSYGEQFF.

This clone was observed a few times. The rearrangement links TRBV29-1 to TRBJ1-1; 9 bases fit TRBD1. The CDR3 runs 15 residues. J was trimmed by 3 bases and V by 7 bases; bases with no gene match: 12. CDR1 SQVTM and CDR2 ANQGSEA come from the germline V gene. Here the CDR3 DNA reads TGCAGCGCGAACAGGGGGCATCGTGTGGACACTGAAGCTTTCTTT. Translation: CSANRGHRVDTEAFF.

The chain recombines TRBV29-1 with TRBJ2-1; TRBD2 aligns across 8 bases. V lost 4 bases to trimming and J lost 6 bases; unmatched junction nucleotides: 8. The CDR3 has 14 residues. Germline V lookup: CDR1 SQVTM, CDR2 ANQGSEA. This CDR3 is CSVGLGLAGNEQFF. The CDR3 DNA follows: TGCAGCGTTGGTTTAGGACTAGCCGGCAATGAGCAGTTCTTC.

V usage is TRBV18 and J usage is TRBJ2-3; 8 bases are a match to TRBD2. This CDR3 is built from 16 residues. The J segment lost 4 bases and the V segment lost 0 bases, leaving 6 bases of the junction unmatched. Germline V CDR1 and CDR2: KGHSH, LQKENI. CDR3 nucleotide sequence: TGTGCCAGCTCACCACCTAGCGGGATTGGCGCAGATACGCAGTATTTT. It specifies CASSPPSGIGADTQYF.

The chain is built from TRBV12-2 and TRBJ1-2; no DNA check was done on the table's D call, TRBD1. TRBV12-2 is reported as a pseudogene. The CDR3 is 15 residues long. The DNA for the CDR3 is TGTGCAAGTCGCTTAGCACAGGAACGAGTGAGGGGCTACACCTTC. Residues: CASRLAQERVRGYTF.

The chain combines TRBV27 with TRBJ1-5; tentative D call: TRBD1 (5 bases). Deletions cut 3 bases from V and 0 bases from J, with 9 bases between. CDR1 is MNHEY, CDR2 SMNVEV, per germline (reference sequence). This CDR3 has 15 amino acids. The CDR3 bases are TGTGCCAGCAGTTTCGGGGGGAATAGCAATCAGCCCCAGCATTTT. It translates to CASSFGGNSNQPQHF.

CDR3 bases: TGTGCCAGCAGCTTACGGCAGGGGGGTGGCAATCAGCCCCAGCATTTT. Amino acid sequence: CASSLRQGGGNQPQHF. The gene calls are TRBV7-8 and TRBJ1-5; 7 bases line up with TRBD1. In germline, CDR1 is SGHVS, CDR2 FQNEAQ. The J segment lost 2 bases and the V segment lost 2 bases, leaving 6 bases of the junction unmatched. This CDR3 contains 16 residues. Looking up the rest from reference TRBV7-8 and TRBJ1-5 gives the full variable domain: GAGVSQSPRYKVAKRGQDVALRCDPISGHVSLFWYQQALGQGPEFLTYFQNEAQLDKSGLPSDRFFAERPEGSVSTLKIQRTQQEDSAVYLCASSLRQGGGNQPQHFGDGTRLSIL.

V usage is TRBV10-3 and J usage is TRBJ2-1, with 15 bases that match TRBD2. Germline-derived CDR1 and CDR2 are ENHRY and SYGVKD. Trimming removed 3 bases from V and 9 bases from J; junction bases left unmatched: 6. The CDR3 totals 16 residues. The CDR3 here is CAISDSGLAGGGEQFF. The CDR3 region has the DNA TGTGCCATCAGTGATTCGGGACTAGCGGGGGGAGGTGAGCAGTTCTTC.

The genes are TRBV6-2 or TRBV6-3 and TRBJ1-1; 7 bases align to TRBD1. V dropped 5 bases and J dropped 1; count of bases not matched to a gene: 1. Looked up from germline, CDR1 is MNHEY and CDR2 is SVGEGT. The CDR3 runs 13 residues. The CDR3 sequence is CASSNRGNTEAFF. The CDR3 nucleotides are TGTGCCAGCAGTAACAGGGGGAACACTGAAGCTTTCTTT.

The V gene is TRBV18, the J gene TRBJ2-2; TRBD1 agrees at 9 bases. This CDR3 region has 15 residues. Trimming removed 8 bases from V and 5 bases from J; junction bases left unmatched: 9. Germline V gene sequence: CDR1 KGHSH, CDR2 LQKENI. The CDR3 DNA sequence: TGTGCCAGCCTGCCCGGGACAGGGCTTACCGGGGAGCTGTTTTTT. Translated, it gives CASLPGTGLTGELFF.

This rearrangement joins TRBV3-1 (or the pseudogene TRBV3-2) to TRBJ1-1, with 8 bases that match TRBD1. Germline assignment: CDR1 LGHDT and CDR2 YNNKEL (reference sequence). The V and J ends lost 1 base and 7 bases, in that order; junction bases with no gene match: 11. The CDR3 sequence is 16 residues long. CDR3 in amino acids: CASSQGQIQGAGEAFF. For the CDR3, the DNA is TGTGCCAGCAGCCAAGGCCAAATTCAGGGGGCTGGTGAAGCTTTCTTT.

J is TRBJ2-3 and V is TRBV9, with 8 bases lining up with TRBD2. V shed 0 bases, J shed 0 bases, and the junction held 6 bases outside the gene matches. Germline lookup yields CDR1 SGDLS and CDR2 YYNGEE. This CDR3 spans 17 amino acids. The CDR3 reads CASSVGAGGVSTDTQYF. Here the CDR3 DNA reads TGTGCCAGCAGCGTAGGGGCGGGGGGTGTAAGCACAGATACGCAGTATTTT.

The genes are TRBV5-5 and TRBJ1-5; D may be TRBD1 (5 bases). The CDR3 loop spans 15 amino acids. Trimming removed 4 bases from V and 0 bases from J, with 11 bases in between. Germline CDR1 SGHKS, CDR2 YYEKEE (reference sequence). Here the CDR3 reads CASSPQGVSNQPQHF. The CDR3 coding sequence is TGTGCCAGCAGCCCCCAAGGGGTTAGCAATCAGCCCCAGCATTTT.

The chain combines TRBV7-2 with TRBJ1-6, with TRBD1 identical over 8 bases. The CDR3 sequence is 15 residues long. Germline CDR1 SGHTA, CDR2 FQGNSA. The trim removed 5 bases at V and 7 bases at J, leaving 7 bases unmatched. The CDR3, as DNA: TGTGCCAGCAGCACTGGACAGGGCGCGAATTCACCCCTCCACTTT. Residues: CASSTGQGANSPLHF.

The chain has TRBV5-4 and TRBJ1-1; D not resolved. V lost 4 bases, J lost 5 bases, and 6 bases lay in between. The CDR3 length is 11 residues. Germline CDR1 reads SGHNT; CDR2 reads YYREEE (reference sequence). The CDR3 sequence: CASSLETEAFF. CDR3 in DNA: TGTGCCAGCAGCCTAGAGACTGAAGCTTTCTTT.

This clone was seen more than once but under ten times. This sequence joins TRBV7-9 and TRBJ1-2, with D tentatively TRBD1 (6 bases). Between the trimmed V and J ends, which lost 4 bases and 7 bases, there was a span of 10 bases. CDR3 length equals 12 residues. CDR1 SEHNR and CDR2 FQNEAQ come from the germline V gene (reference sequence). Here the CDR3 DNA reads TGTGCCAGCAGCTCAGGACAGATTGGCTACACCTTC. This translates into CASSSGQIGYTF.

The J gene is TRBJ1-2, the V gene TRBV4-1; a weak D match, TRBD1 (6 bases). The CDR3 consists of 18 residues. V lost 3 bases and J 8 bases, leaving 28 bases between the germline ends. Germline V CDR1 and CDR2: MGHRA, YSYEKL. In nucleotides, the CDR3 is TGCGCCAGCAGCCAGTTACAGACGACGGCTGGACAGAGCGTCGGCTACACCTTC. Amino acid sequence: CASSQLQTTAGQSVGYTF.

In the case of this clone: Compared with germline, one end of the junction differs, possibly owing to a read error. The J gene is TRBJ1-2, the V gene TRBV7-7; 9 positions agree with TRBD1. The CDR3 covers 17 residues. Germline V gene sequence: CDR1 SSHAT, CDR2 FNYEAQ (reference sequence). CDR3 region: CASSLKQGAPIGDGYTF. CDR3 coding DNA: TGTGCTAGCAGCCTTAAACAGGGGGCCCCCATAGGGGATGGCTACACCTTC.

V usage is TRBV6-6 and J usage is TRBJ1-3, with D possibly matching TRBD1 (6 bases). Germline V gives CDR1 MNHNY, CDR2 SVGAGI (reference sequence). The CDR3 runs to 19 residues. The V gene lost 6 bases and the J gene lost 1 base, with 25 bases spanning the gap. CDR3 amino acids: CASSRTRIKTGFSGNTIYF. The CDR3 DNA follows: TGTGCCAGCAGCCGAACCCGGATCAAAACAGGGTTTTCTGGAAACACCATATATTTT.

About this clone: The identical CDR3 is also encoded by other nucleotide sequences in the sample. This CDR3 is CASSYGLQETQYF. CDR3 coding DNA: TGTGCCAGCAGTTACGGGCTGCAAGAGACCCAGTACTTC. The chain uses TRBV6-5 and TRBJ2-5; D is unclear. The CDR3 extends over 13 amino acids. Germline CDR1 and CDR2: MNHEY and SVGAGI. V was cut by 2 bases and J by 2 bases, with 6 bases left in between.